The subject of this entry is one T cell receptor (beta chain). No antigen is known for it. These data come from a study of cytomegalovirus exposure and HLA in healthy donors. The V end lost 1 base, the J end lost 7 bases, and 7 bases lay between the germline ends. This CDR3 contains 13 residues. Germline-derived CDR1 and CDR2 are SGHTA and FQGNSA. PCR involved 60 Vbeta and 13 Jbeta primers. Clones were sequenced by immunoSEQ multiplex PCR, and TCRdb holds only the in-frame ones, with some missing. Of 150,000 or so clones in the sample, 70% to 90% are singletons; the top ten hold approximately 8.5%. General observations from the study: Per a later analysis, HLA-associated TCR beta chains showed more clonal expansion than other, equally common TCR beta chains.

The rearrangement uses TRBV7-2 and TRBJ1-4; no reliable D call. The receptor was isolated from a man between 18 and 35 years old in good health and CMV-seropositive. The specimen was PBMCs. CDR3 bases: TGTGCCAGCAGCTTAGTCGGTCTTGAAAAACTGTTTTTT. This encodes CASSLVGLEKLFF.